These 18 T cell receptor beta chains came from one sample sequenced in a study of blood T cell repertoires in COVID-19. Profiling relied on immunoSEQ multiplex PCR, and the TCRdb table lists in-frame clones only, not all of them. The sample yields 250,000 or so clones, more than 75% seen once. The sequenced sample was peripheral blood. The origin of the receptors is a middle-aged woman who had recovered from COVID-19.

This clone was found once. This chain links TRBV5-1 with TRBJ1-1; D possibly corresponds to TRBD1 (5 bases). Per germline, CDR1 SGHRS and CDR2 YFSETQ. CDR3 size: 13 residues. Trimming took off 1 base at V and 6 bases at J, with 10 bases between the two ends. Written as DNA, the CDR3 is TGCGCCAGCAGCTTGCCAGGGAGGCCTGAAGCTTTCTTT. Translated: CASSLPGRPEAFF. Variable domain in full (rest from reference TRBV5-1 and TRBJ1-1): KAGVTQTPRYLIKTRGQQVTLSCSPISGHRSVSWYQQTPGQGLQFLFEYFSETQRNKGNFPGRFSGRQFSNSRSEMNVSTLELGDSALYLCASSLPGRPEAFFGQGTRLTVV.

This sequence joins TRBV5-1 and TRBJ2-3; D possibly corresponds to TRBD2 (5 bases). With 0 bases removed from V and 1 base from J, the gap between germline ends came to 12 bases. The CDR3 runs to 16 residues. Germline lookup yields CDR1 SGHRS and CDR2 YFSETQ. The CDR3 nucleotides read TGCGCCAGCAGCTTGGAGAGGGAATGGCGCACAGATACGCAGTATTTT. This sequence encodes CASSLEREWRTDTQYF.

This chain joins TRBV4-1 and TRBJ2-1; a possible D gene is TRBD2 (5 bases). The CDR3 has 16 amino acids. The germline gives CDR1 MGHRA, CDR2 YSYEKL. V was clipped by 3 bases and J by 0 bases, with 12 bases between them. The CDR3 DNA reads as TGCGCCAGCAGCCATGGACTGATTAGCTCCTACAATGAGCAGTTCTTC. Translation gives CASSHGLISSYNEQFF.

The rearrangement uses TRBV10-3 and TRBJ1-2; D is unresolved. The germline gives CDR1 ENHRY, CDR2 SYGVKD. The CDR3 runs 12 residues. V was pared by 4 bases and J by 5 bases, with 8 bases between. The CDR3 region is CAISGQTYGYTF. The CDR3 coding sequence is TGTGCCATCAGTGGTCAGACATATGGCTACACCTTC.

The genes are TRBV4-1 and TRBJ2-2; 9 nucleotides agree with TRBD2. The CDR3 is made up of 16 amino acids. Germline values: CDR1 MGHRA, CDR2 YSYEKL. V was pared by 6 bases and J by 2 bases, with 7 bases of the junction left unmatched. CDR3 nucleotide sequence: TGCGCCAGCAGAGGCGGAGCGGGGGGAAACACCGGGGAGCTGTTTTTT. This gives the protein CASRGGAGGNTGELFF.

The V gene is TRBV12-3 or TRBV12-4, the J gene TRBJ1-3, with D unresolved. Trimming pared 7 bases from V and 4 bases from J, leaving 8 bases between. The CDR3 has 12 residues. The CDR3 region is CASTRSGNTIYF. DNA of the CDR3: TGTGCCAGCACCCGTTCGGGAAACACCATATATTTT.

This clone was observed a few times. The rearrangement links TRBV14 to TRBJ2-2, with 11 positions matching TRBD1. The V and J ends lost 0 bases and 5 bases, in that order; junction bases with no gene match: 5. The CDR3 is 17 amino acids. Germline V CDR1 and CDR2: SGHDN, FVKESK. The CDR3 DNA reads TGTGCCAGCAGCCAAGATTGGACAGGGGGCCTTACCGGGGAGCTGTTTTTT. Translated: CASSQDWTGGLTGELFF.

CDR3 in amino acids: CASSSADTQYF. For the CDR3, the DNA is TGTGCCAGCAGCTCGGCAGATACGCAGTATTTT. The chain couples TRBV5-5 to TRBJ2-3; D gene ambiguous. The CDR3 is 11 amino acids. Deletions cut 3 bases from V and 4 bases from J, with 3 bases between. The germline V gene has CDR1 SGHKS and CDR2 YYEKEE (reference sequence).

This clone was recorded a few times. In DNA, the CDR3 is TGTGCCAGCAGCCAGTCACCGACAGGGTGGACTGAAGCTTTCTTT. Translating it yields CASSQSPTGWTEAFF. The rearrangement links TRBV16 to TRBJ1-1; 7 bases fit TRBD1. Germline V lookup: CDR1 KGHSY, CDR2 FQNENV. The trim removed 3 bases at V and 5 bases at J, leaving 9 bases unmatched. The CDR3 has 15 amino acids.

The chain is built from TRBV2 and TRBJ2-3, with 13 bases that match TRBD2. After removal of 6 bases from V and 5 bases from J, the junction contained 8 bases not matched to a gene. This CDR3 is 16 amino acids long. CDR1 and CDR2 (germline): SNHLY, FYNNEI. CDR3 bases: TGTGCCAGCAGCGACGGGACTAGCGGGGATCAAGATACGCAGTATTTT. This sequence encodes CASSDGTSGDQDTQYF.

The rearrangement uses TRBV9 and TRBJ2-7; perhaps TRBD1 as D (5 bases). The germline V gene encodes CDR1 SGDLS and CDR2 YYNGEE. The CDR3 runs 15 residues. The V end was cut by 1 base, the J end by 0 bases, with 11 bases between. The CDR3 sequence is CASSVSWGNSYEQYF. The CDR3 nucleotides are TGTGCCAGCAGCGTATCATGGGGCAACTCCTACGAGCAGTACTTC.

This clone was found once. The rearrangement links TRBV7-6 to TRBJ1-1; D might be TRBD1 (6 bases). Germline V gene sequence: CDR1 SGHVS, CDR2 FNYEAQ. The ends were cut back, 5 bases at V and 2 bases at J, with 18 bases in the middle. CDR3 length: 16 residues. CDR3 loop: CASSPSPQGRNTEAFF. Written as DNA, the CDR3 is TGTGCCAGCAGCCCTTCCCCCCAGGGGCGTAACACTGAAGCTTTCTTT.

The CDR3 sequence: CASSFRVTEAFF. The CDR3 DNA sequence: TGTGCCAGCAGCTTCAGGGTAACTGAAGCTTTCTTT. This sequence joins TRBV7-9 and TRBJ1-1, with a possible D match to TRBD1 (5 bases). The germline gives CDR1 SEHNR, CDR2 FQNEAQ (reference sequence). This CDR3 is 12 amino acids long. Trimming pared 3 bases from V and 5 bases from J, leaving 7 bases between.

The chain is built from TRBV4-1 and TRBJ1-1; TRBD1 matches 10 bases. This CDR3 comprises 16 residues. V was clipped by 1 base and J by 4 bases; unmatched bases: 6. Germline values: CDR1 MGHRA, CDR2 YSYEKL. This CDR3 reads CASSQGGTGAGTEAFF. The CDR3 DNA is TGCGCCAGCAGCCAAGGTGGGACAGGGGCGGGCACTGAAGCTTTCTTT.

The genes are TRBV7-9 and TRBJ1-5, with 7 bases lining up with TRBD1. The length of the CDR3 is 17 residues. Looked up from germline, CDR1 is SEHNR and CDR2 is FQNEAQ (reference sequence). J gave up 7 bases and V 6 bases, and 18 bases lay outside the gene matches. CDR3 residues: CASSPITGTAMTQPQHF. The CDR3 bases are TGTGCCAGCAGTCCAATCACCGGGACAGCGATGACCCAGCCCCAGCATTTT.

The chain joins TRBV2 to TRBJ1-4, with D possibly TRBD1 on 5 matching bases. The CDR3 is made up of 15 amino acids. V lost 7 bases, J lost 5 bases, and 17 bases lay in between. Germline lookup yields CDR1 SNHLY and CDR2 FYNNEI. Here the CDR3 reads CASTPRYGGNEKLFF. CDR3 nucleotide sequence: TGTGCCAGCACCCCGAGGTATGGGGGGAATGAAAAACTGTTTTTT.

The V gene is TRBV13, the J gene TRBJ2-7, with 7 positions matching TRBD1. V lost 5 bases to trimming and J lost 3 bases; unmatched junction nucleotides: 4. The CDR3 is made up of 13 amino acids. CDR1 is PRHDT, CDR2 FYEKMQ, per germline (reference sequence). CDR3 nucleotide sequence: TGTGCCAGCAGCCCGACAGGGAACTACGAGCAGTACTTC. Protein product: CASSPTGNYEQYF.

The V gene is TRBV20-1, the J gene TRBJ2-7; D remains ambiguous. The germline gives CDR1 DFQATT, CDR2 SNEGSKA (reference sequence). The CDR3 has 13 amino acids. V lost 3 bases and J 3 bases, leaving 12 bases between the germline ends. The DNA for the CDR3 is TGCAGTGCTAGTCAAAAACTTAACTACGAGCAGTACTTC. Its translation is CSASQKLNYEQYF.